The source of this T cell receptor beta chain is a study of blood T cell repertoires in COVID-19. For the study at large: The United States, Italy and Spain provided the acute and convalescent COVID-19 samples.

Original handling: Cell counts per sample came from amplifying reference gene primers. The data were produced by immunoSEQ multiplex PCR, yet TCRdb's version contains in-frame clones alone and is incomplete. V and J calls and clone size are copied from that table; D and trimming were computed from the DNA. The repertoire has about 180,000 clones, 65% to 90% of them found once; the top ten carry more than 7.5%. V lost 6 bases, J lost 3 bases, and 7 bases lay in between. CDR1 is LNHDA and CDR2 is SQIVND in the germline V gene (reference sequence). CDR3 length equals 12 residues. The TCR sequence derives from a man between 45 and 60 years old with active or convalescent COVID-19. This sequence joins TRBV19 and TRBJ2-3, with D perhaps matching TRBD2 (5 bases). The specimen was peripheral blood. In nucleotides, the CDR3 is TGTGCCAGTAGCCCGGGAACAGATACGCAGTATTTT. Protein: CASSPGTDTQYF. The whole variable domain, filled in from reference TRBV19 and TRBJ2-3, reads DGGITQSPKYLFRKEGQNVTLSCEQNLNHDAMYWYRQDPGQGLRLIYYSQIVNDFQKGDIAEGYSVSREKKESFPLTVTSAQKNPTAFYLCASSPGTDTQYFGPGTRLTVL.